This T cell receptor (beta chain) was found in a study of T cell responses to AZD1222 COVID-19 vaccine. General study findings and limits: The donors showed a predominance of white British ancestry and of females, with possible underestimation of clonal diversity. Spike-specific TCR breadth and depth went up after people got two AZD1222 doses.

As for this clone: Its matching antigen is unknown.

Generated by immunoSEQ multiplex PCR, the TCRdb table keeps only in-frame clones and is missing some. The sample has roughly 130,000 clones; about 91% are singletons. Sequences were derived from peripheral blood, sampled on day 0 of AZD1222 vaccination. The clonotype was recovered from an adult in good health.

CDR3 bases: TGTGCCAGCAGTCATACCAACAGAGGGAGAGTAGTCTACGAGCAGTACTTC. It yields the protein CASSHTNRGRVVYEQYF. The chain carries TRBV6-2 or TRBV6-3 and TRBJ2-7; the D gene is possibly TRBD2 (5 bases). This CDR3 has 17 amino acids. The germline V gene encodes CDR1 MNHEY and CDR2 SVGEGT. Trimming removed 5 bases from V and 3 bases from J, with 23 bases in between.